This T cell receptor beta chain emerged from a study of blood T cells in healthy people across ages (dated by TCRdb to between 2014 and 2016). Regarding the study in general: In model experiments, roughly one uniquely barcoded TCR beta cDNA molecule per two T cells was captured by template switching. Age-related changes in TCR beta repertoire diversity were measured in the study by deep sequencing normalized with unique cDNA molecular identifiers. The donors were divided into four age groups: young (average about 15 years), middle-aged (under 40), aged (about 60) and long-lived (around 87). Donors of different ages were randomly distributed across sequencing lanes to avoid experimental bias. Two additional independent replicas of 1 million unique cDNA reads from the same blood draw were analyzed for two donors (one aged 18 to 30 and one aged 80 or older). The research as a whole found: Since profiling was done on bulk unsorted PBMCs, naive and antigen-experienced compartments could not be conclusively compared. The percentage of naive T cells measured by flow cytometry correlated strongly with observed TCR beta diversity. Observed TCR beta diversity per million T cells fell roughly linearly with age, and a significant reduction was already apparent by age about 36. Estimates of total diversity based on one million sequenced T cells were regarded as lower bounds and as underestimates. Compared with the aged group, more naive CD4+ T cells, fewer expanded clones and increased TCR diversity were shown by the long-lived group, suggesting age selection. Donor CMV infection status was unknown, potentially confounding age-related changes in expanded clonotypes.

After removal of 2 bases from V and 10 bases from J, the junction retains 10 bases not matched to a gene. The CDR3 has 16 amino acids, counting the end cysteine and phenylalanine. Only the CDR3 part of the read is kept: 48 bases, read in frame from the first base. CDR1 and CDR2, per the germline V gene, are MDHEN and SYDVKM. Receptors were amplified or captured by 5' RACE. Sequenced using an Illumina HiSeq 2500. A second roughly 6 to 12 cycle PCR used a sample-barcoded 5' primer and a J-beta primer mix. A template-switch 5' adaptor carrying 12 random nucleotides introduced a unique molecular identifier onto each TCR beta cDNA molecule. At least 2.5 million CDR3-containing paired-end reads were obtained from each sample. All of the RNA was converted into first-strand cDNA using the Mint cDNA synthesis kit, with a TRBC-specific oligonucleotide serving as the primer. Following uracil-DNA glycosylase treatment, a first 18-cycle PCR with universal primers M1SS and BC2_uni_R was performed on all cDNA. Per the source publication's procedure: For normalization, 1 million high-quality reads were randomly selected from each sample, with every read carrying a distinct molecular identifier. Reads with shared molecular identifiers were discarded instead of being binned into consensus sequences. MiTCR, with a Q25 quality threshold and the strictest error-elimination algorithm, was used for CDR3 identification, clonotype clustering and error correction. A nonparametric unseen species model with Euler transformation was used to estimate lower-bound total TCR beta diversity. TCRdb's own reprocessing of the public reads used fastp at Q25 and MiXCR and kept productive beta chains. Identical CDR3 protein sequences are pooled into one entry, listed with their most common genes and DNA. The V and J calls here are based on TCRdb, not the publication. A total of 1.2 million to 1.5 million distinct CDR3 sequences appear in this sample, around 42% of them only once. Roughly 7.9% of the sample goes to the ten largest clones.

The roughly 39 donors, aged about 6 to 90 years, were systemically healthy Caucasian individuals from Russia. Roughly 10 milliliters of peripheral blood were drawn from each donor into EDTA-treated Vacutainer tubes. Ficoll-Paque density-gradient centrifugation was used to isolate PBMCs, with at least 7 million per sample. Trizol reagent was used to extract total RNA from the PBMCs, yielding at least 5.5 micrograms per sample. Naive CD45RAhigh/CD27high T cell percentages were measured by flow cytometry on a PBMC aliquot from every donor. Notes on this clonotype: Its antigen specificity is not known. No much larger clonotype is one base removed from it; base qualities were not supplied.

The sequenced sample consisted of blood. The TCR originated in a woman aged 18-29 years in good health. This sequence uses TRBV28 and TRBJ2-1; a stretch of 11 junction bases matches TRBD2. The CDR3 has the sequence CASSLGGTSGSYEQFF. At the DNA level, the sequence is TGTGCCAGCAGTTTAGGGGGGACTAGCGGTTCTTACGAGCAGTTCTTC.